The present T cell receptor beta chain was sequenced within a study of blood T cell repertoires in COVID-19. Study details: The samples span acute and convalescent COVID-19 from the United States, Italy and Spain. In each case, the material was cDNA or gDNA derived from T cells, B-cell-depleted T cells, or PBMCs.

Authors' analysis steps: Cell counts per sample came from amplifying reference gene primers. Assay: immunoSEQ multiplex PCR; the TCRdb copy retains only in-frame clones and omits some. V, J and clone size are taken as reported in that table, and D and trimming were inferred from the DNA itself. Among 40,000 to 60,000 clones, less than 80% were seen once, and the ten largest hold about 25%. The CDR3 is 17 amino acids. After removal of 7 bases from V and 6 bases from J, the junction contained 21 bases not matched to a gene. The germline V gene has CDR1 MNHGY and CDR2 SVAAGI. This clonotype originated in a man aged 70 or older with acute or convalescent COVID-19. V and J are TRBV6-9 and TRBJ2-7, with 7 bases that match TRBD1. Sequencing input: peripheral blood. The CDR3 DNA sequence: TGTGCCAGCACTCTTATGGGATTTTGGGCAGGGGGAGCCGAGCAGTACTTC. Protein: CASTLMGFWAGGAEQYF.